These 4 T cell receptor beta chains were all obtained from the same sample, sequenced in a study of blood T cell repertoires in COVID-19 (TCRdb year 2020). The library was made by the immunoSEQ multiplex PCR assay. Entries here come from immuneACCESS through TCRdb and include only in-frame sequences with V and J called. Some clones fail to appear in such tables; in the studies checked, an unresolved V gene covers under half of the shortfall, and the cause of the remainder is unknown. The sample records around 300,000 clones, approximately 90% of which are singletons. The ten largest clones add up to 0.95% to 1.2% of the sample. The sequenced sample was PBMCs or T cells enriched from blood (not recorded which). The receptor set was obtained from a woman in her 30s who had recovered from COVID-19.

This chain joins TRBV24-1 and TRBJ1-2; a weak D match, TRBD1 (6 bases). CDR3 length: 15 amino acids. Trimming shortened V by 4 bases and J by 1 base, and 12 bases separated the two germline ends. Germline CDR1 and CDR2: KGHDR and SFDVKD. CDR3 coding DNA: TGTGCCACCAGTGACCCCGGACAGTTTAACTATGGCTACACCTTC. It specifies CATSDPGQFNYGYTF.

The rearrangement joins TRBV18 to TRBJ1-1; 8 positions agree with TRBD1. In germline, CDR1 is KGHSH, CDR2 LQKENI. The CDR3 length is 16 residues. V lost 5 bases and J lost 2; bases outside the gene matches: 10. The DNA of the CDR3 is TGTGCCAGCTCAGTTCCCGGACAGGGTGTAAACACTGAAGCTTTCTTT. Amino acids: CASSVPGQGVNTEAFF.

The gene calls are TRBV5-1 and TRBJ2-2, with 7 bases identical to TRBD1. The ends lost 0 bases at V and 7 bases at J; junction bases unmatched: 6. This CDR3 is 15 amino acids long. Germline V gives CDR1 SGHRS, CDR2 YFSETQ. The CDR3: CASSLEKGAIGELFF. CDR3 nucleotides: TGCGCCAGCAGCTTGGAAAAGGGGGCGATCGGGGAGCTGTTTTTT.

The chain links TRBV4-3 to TRBJ2-7; TRBD1 matches at 10 bases. Per the germline V gene, CDR1 is LGHNA and CDR2 is YSLEER. Losses at the gene ends were 4 bases for V and 1 base for J; bases not matched to a gene: 4. CDR3 length: 15 amino acids. The CDR3 DNA is TGCGCCAGCAGCCCGGGGGACAGGGGTTCCTACGAGCAGTACTTC. Protein product: CASSPGDRGSYEQYF.